Shown below are 24 T cell receptor beta chains from a single sample sequenced in a study of T cell responses to AZD1222 COVID-19 vaccine. Here immunoSEQ multiplex PCR was the method, and the copy in TCRdb shows in-frame clones only, minus some. The sample lists 150,000 to 200,000 clones, 92% occurring once. This material consisted of peripheral blood, taken on day 0 of AZD1222 vaccination. These receptors all come from an adult in good health.

The chain has TRBV12-3 or TRBV12-4 and TRBJ2-3, with 7 bases aligning to TRBD1. This CDR3 has 13 amino acids. J gave up 3 bases and V 6 bases, and 3 bases lay outside the gene matches. The CDR3 sequence: CASSDRETDTQYF. The CDR3 coding sequence is TGTGCCAGCAGCGACAGGGAAACAGATACGCAGTATTTT.

This clone appeared a single time. The chain recombines TRBV5-1 with TRBJ2-1; the match to TRBD2 covers 14 bases. In germline, CDR1 is SGHRS, CDR2 YFSETQ. The CDR3 is made up of 16 amino acids. Trimming cost V 4 bases and J 5 bases; bases outside gene matches: 5. DNA for the CDR3: TGCGCCAGCAGCCTTCTGACTAGCGGGGGGGACAATGAGCAGTTCTTC. Encoded protein: CASSLLTSGGDNEQFF.

The V and J genes are TRBV28 and TRBJ1-2, with D perhaps TRBD1 (6 bases). Germline CDR1 reads MDHEN; CDR2 reads SYDVKM. Trimming stripped 6 bases from V and 4 bases from J, with 21 bases between. This CDR3 comprises 16 residues. CDR3: CASSPGVWVGGYGYTF. CDR3 in DNA: TGTGCCAGCAGCCCAGGGGTTTGGGTCGGGGGCTATGGCTACACCTTC.

CDR3 residues: CASSVDGGLTWEQYF. The DNA for the CDR3 is TGTGCCAGCAGCGTAGACGGGGGACTGACTTGGGAGCAGTACTTC. The V and J genes are TRBV9 and TRBJ2-7; D might be TRBD2 (6 bases). CDR3 length: 15 residues. Germline-derived CDR1 and CDR2 are SGDLS and YYNGEE. Trimming took 0 bases from V and 7 from J, leaving 17 bases between them.

CDR3 bases: TGTGCCAGCAGCCTAGCGGGGGCCACACTCACAGATACGCAGTATTTT. Encoded protein: CASSLAGATLTDTQYF. The rearrangement joins TRBV3-1 (or the pseudogene TRBV3-2) to TRBJ2-3, with 9 nucleotides matching TRBD2. The V gene's germline CDR1 is LGHDT and CDR2 YNNKEL (reference sequence). The junction had 7 bases not matched to a gene; V was cut back by 4 bases and J by 2 bases. The CDR3 is 16 residues long.

Turning to this clone: Germline and junction disagree at one end, which may indicate a read error. This chain uses TRBV18 with TRBJ2-1; 9 bases are shared with TRBD1. The germline V gene has CDR1 KGHSH and CDR2 LQKENI. The length of the CDR3 is 16 residues. In DNA form, the CDR3 reads TGTGCCAGCTCACCCCAGACAGGGGGATCCTCCAATGAGCAGTTCTTC. This sequence encodes CASSPQTGGSSNEQFF.

The CDR3 reads CAISGLQETQYF. Here the CDR3 DNA reads TGTGCCATCAGCGGGTTACAAGAGACCCAGTACTTC. The V gene is TRBV10-3, the J gene TRBJ2-5; D ambiguous. Germline V gene lookup returns CDR1 ENHRY and CDR2 SYGVKD. The V end was cut by 6 bases, the J end by 2 bases, with 7 bases between. This CDR3 is built from 12 residues.

The V call is TRBV9, the J call TRBJ2-3; the D gene is possibly TRBD2 (5 bases). V was shortened by 4 bases and J by 3 bases, with 15 bases between the two germline ends. This CDR3 comprises 15 residues. Per the germline V gene, CDR1 is SGDLS and CDR2 is YYNGEE. The CDR3 is CASSPLGGLTDTQYF. In nucleotides, the CDR3 is TGTGCCAGCAGCCCCCTGGGCGGGCTTACAGATACGCAGTATTTT.

The chain is built from TRBV10-3 and TRBJ2-7; 8 nucleotides align to TRBD2. Trimming cost V 7 bases and J 12 bases; bases outside gene matches: 5. CDR1 is ENHRY and CDR2 is SYGVKD in the germline V gene. CDR3 size: 10 residues. CDR3 DNA: TGTGCCATCAAGGAGCGGGAGTTGTACTTC. It translates to CAIKERELYF.

In its sample, this clone was seen once. The chain links TRBV5-6 to TRBJ2-2; D unclear. The CDR3 length is 13 residues. Germline V lookup: CDR1 SGHDT, CDR2 YYEEEE. V lost 3 bases, J lost 7 bases, and 10 bases lay in between. CDR3: CASSWSRIGELFF. The CDR3 nucleotides read TGTGCCAGCAGCTGGAGTAGGATCGGGGAGCTGTTTTTT. The variable domain in full, with the rest retrieved from reference TRBV5-6 and TRBJ2-2, is DAGVTQSPTHLIKTRGQQVTLRCSPKSGHDTVSWYQQALGQGPQFIFQYYEEEERQRGNFPDRFSGHQFPNYSSELNVNALLLGDSALYLCASSWSRIGELFFGEGSRLTVL.

The rearrangement uses TRBV28 and TRBJ1-4, with D maybe TRBD1 (6 bases). V gave up 6 bases and J gave up 4 bases, with 12 bases separating them. The CDR3 is 14 residues long. Germline V gene lookup returns CDR1 MDHEN and CDR2 SYDVKM. Written as DNA, the CDR3 is TGTGCCAGCAGACCAACAGGGTTTAATGAAAAACTGTTTTTT. This translates into CASRPTGFNEKLFF.

The V gene is TRBV29-1, the J gene TRBJ2-3; the D is unclear. CDR1 SQVTM and CDR2 ANQGSEA come from the germline V gene. Trimming took off 8 bases at V and 0 bases at J, with 6 bases between the two ends. The CDR3 is 11 residues long. The CDR3 coding sequence is TGCAGCTTTACCAGCACAGATACGCAGTATTTT. Translated, it gives CSFTSTDTQYF.

The genes are TRBV18 and TRBJ1-1; D is uncertain. The V end lost 3 bases, the J end lost 4 bases, and 6 bases lay between the germline ends. Germline-derived CDR1 and CDR2 are KGHSH and LQKENI. CDR3 length: 12 amino acids. The CDR3 here is CASSPRSTEAFF. CDR3 coding DNA: TGTGCCAGCTCACCCCGGTCCACTGAAGCTTTCTTT.

Here the CDR3 reads CSATEDEKLFF. CDR3 nucleotides: TGCAGTGCAACCGAGGATGAAAAACTGTTTTTT. The chain is built from TRBV20-1 and TRBJ1-4; D call uncertain. V was cut by 6 bases and J by 6 bases, with 8 bases left in between. The CDR3 sequence is 11 residues long. Germline loops: CDR1 DFQATT, CDR2 SNEGSKA (reference sequence).

The J gene is TRBJ1-1, the V gene TRBV7-2, with 7 bases that match TRBD1. The CDR3 is 14 residues long. Per germline, CDR1 SGHTA and CDR2 FQGNSA. The junction had 4 bases not matched to a gene; V was cut back by 4 bases and J by 2 bases. The CDR3 sequence: CASSYRQGNTEAFF. The CDR3 coding sequence is TGTGCCAGCAGCTACCGACAGGGTAACACTGAAGCTTTCTTT.

The CDR3 DNA follows: TGTGCCAGCAGTTCCGCCGGGACAGGGTACGTCTCACCCCTCCACTTT. Residues: CASSSAGTGYVSPLHF. The rearrangement links TRBV28 to TRBJ1-6, with 9 bases that match TRBD1. The CDR3 length is 16 residues. V was pared by 4 bases and J by 10 bases, with 11 bases of the junction left unmatched. Germline CDR1 is MDHEN and CDR2 is SYDVKM.

This chain uses TRBV27 with TRBJ1-4; D is unclear. Germline V CDR1 and CDR2: MNHEY, SMNVEV (reference sequence). CDR3 length equals 13 residues. Trimming shortened V by 8 bases and J by 7 bases, and 14 bases separated the two germline ends. CDR3 loop: CASAYGPGEKLFF. For the CDR3, the DNA is TGTGCCAGCGCCTACGGACCAGGTGAAAAACTGTTTTTT.

In regard to this clone: Other nucleotide sequences in the sample specify the same CDR3. The chain employs TRBV10-3 and TRBJ1-1, with no clear D. Trimming stripped 3 bases from V and 0 bases from J, with 5 bases between. Germline V lookup: CDR1 ENHRY, CDR2 SYGVKD. The CDR3 is 13 residues long. This chain's CDR3 is CAISEHLNTEAFF. CDR3 nucleotide sequence: TGTGCCATCAGTGAACATCTGAACACTGAAGCTTTCTTT.

This clone has a single count. CDR3 coding DNA: TGCAGCGTTGAAAAGGGAGACAGCTCCTACGAGCAGTACTTC. Its protein product is CSVEKGDSSYEQYF. The V and J genes are TRBV29-1 and TRBJ2-7; possibly TRBD1 or TRBD2 for D (5 bases each). This CDR3 region has 14 residues. V lost 2 bases to trimming and J lost 0 bases, with 11 bases between them. Looked up from germline, CDR1 is SQVTM and CDR2 is ANQGSEA.

The chain has TRBV10-3 and TRBJ2-7; 9 bases line up with TRBD1. Germline V gene data show CDR1 as ENHRY and CDR2 as SYGVKD. J gave up 3 bases and V 2 bases, and 8 bases lay outside the gene matches. CDR3 length equals 16 residues. CDR3 sequence reads: CAISEPQTGGHYEQYF. In DNA form, the CDR3 reads TGTGCCATCAGTGAGCCGCAGACAGGGGGTCACTACGAGCAGTACTTC.

The V gene is TRBV5-1, the J gene TRBJ2-2; 11 bases agree with TRBD1. J lost 1 base, V lost 4 bases, and 6 bases had no gene match. The germline CDR1 and CDR2 sequences are SGHRS and YFSETQ. CDR3 length: 17 residues. The CDR3 sequence is CASSGGTGGRNTGELFF. The CDR3 coding sequence is TGCGCCAGCAGCGGCGGGACAGGGGGGAGGAACACCGGGGAGCTGTTTTTT.

The gene calls are TRBV19 and TRBJ2-2; 9 bases are shared with TRBD1. V gave up 5 bases and J gave up 5 bases; unmatched junction bases: 12. CDR1 and CDR2 from the germline V gene are LNHDA and SQIVND (reference sequence). The CDR3 extends over 17 amino acids. CDR3 residues: CASSPRDRAVKTGELFF. The CDR3 region has the DNA TGTGCCAGTAGTCCAAGGGACAGGGCGGTTAAGACCGGGGAGCTGTTTTTT. The variable domain in full, completed from reference TRBV19 and TRBJ2-2, reads DGGITQSPKYLFRKEGQNVTLSCEQNLNHDAMYWYRQDPGQGLRLIYYSQIVNDFQKGDIAEGYSVSREKKESFPLTVTSAQKNPTAFYLCASSPRDRAVKTGELFFGEGSRLTVL.

The chain is built from TRBV4-3 and TRBJ1-5; D is uncertain. The CDR3 totals 15 residues. The germline V gene encodes CDR1 LGHNA and CDR2 YSLEER. The V gene lost 0 bases and the J gene lost 5 bases, with 11 bases spanning the gap. This CDR3 is CASSQDGREDQPQHF. The CDR3, as DNA: TGCGCCAGCAGCCAAGATGGGAGGGAGGATCAGCCCCAGCATTTT.

This sequence joins TRBV30 and TRBJ1-6; D unresolved. V was trimmed by 1 base and J by 9 bases, leaving 10 bases between them. The CDR3 is made up of 13 amino acids. The germline gives CDR1 GTSNPN, CDR2 SVGIG (reference sequence). CDR3 DNA sequence: TGTGCCTGGAGTGCACCTAACACTTCACCCCTCCACTTT. It is translated as CAWSAPNTSPLHF.